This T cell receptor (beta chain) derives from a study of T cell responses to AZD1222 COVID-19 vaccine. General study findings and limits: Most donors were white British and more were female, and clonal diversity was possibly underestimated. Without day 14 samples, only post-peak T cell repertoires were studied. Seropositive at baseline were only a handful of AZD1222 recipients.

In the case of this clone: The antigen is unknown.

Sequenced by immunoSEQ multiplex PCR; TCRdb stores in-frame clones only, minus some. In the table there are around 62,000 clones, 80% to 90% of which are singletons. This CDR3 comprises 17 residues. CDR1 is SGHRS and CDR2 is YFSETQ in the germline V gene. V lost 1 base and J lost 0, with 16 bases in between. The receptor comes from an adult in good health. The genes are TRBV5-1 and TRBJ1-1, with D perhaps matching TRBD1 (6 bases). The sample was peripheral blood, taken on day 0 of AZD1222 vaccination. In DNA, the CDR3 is TGCGCCAGCAGCTTGCGGTCGTCAGGGGTTATGAACACTGAAGCTTTCTTT. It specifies CASSLRSSGVMNTEAFF. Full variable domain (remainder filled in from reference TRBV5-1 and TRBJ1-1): KAGVTQTPRYLIKTRGQQVTLSCSPISGHRSVSWYQQTPGQGLQFLFEYFSETQRNKGNFPGRFSGRQFSNSRSEMNVSTLELGDSALYLCASSLRSSGVMNTEAFFGQGTRLTVV.